This T cell receptor (beta chain) was recorded in a study of cytomegalovirus exposure and HLA in healthy donors. V was pared by 7 bases and J by 8 bases, with 12 bases of the junction left unmatched. This CDR3 comprises 14 residues. In germline, CDR1 is SQVTM, CDR2 ANQGSEA. Regarding the study as a whole: A later analysis by the authors found several of the most significant clusters apparently linked to common viral pathogens.

The PCR had 60 Vbeta and 13 Jbeta primers. Measured with immunoSEQ multiplex PCR; TCRdb has only the in-frame clones, and not every one. The sample consists of 100,000 to 150,000 clones, about four fifths of them appearing once. A note on this clone: The antigen is unknown.

Sequenced input: PBMCs. This clonotype was sampled from a man younger than 30 in good health and CMV-seronegative. V usage is TRBV29-1 and J usage is TRBJ2-1, with 9 bases fitting TRBD1. CDR3 region: CSGKTGTGNHEQFF. CDR3 DNA sequence: TGCAGCGGAAAAACCGGGACAGGGAACCATGAGCAGTTCTTC.